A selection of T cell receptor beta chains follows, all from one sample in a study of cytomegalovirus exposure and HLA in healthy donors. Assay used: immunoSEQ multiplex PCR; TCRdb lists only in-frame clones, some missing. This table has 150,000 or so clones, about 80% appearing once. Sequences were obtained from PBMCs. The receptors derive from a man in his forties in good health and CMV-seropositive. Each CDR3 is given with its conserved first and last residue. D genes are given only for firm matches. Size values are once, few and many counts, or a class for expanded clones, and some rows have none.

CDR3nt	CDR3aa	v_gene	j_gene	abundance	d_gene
TGTGCCAGCAGGTCGACTAGCGGCCCCTACGAGCAGTACTTC	CASRSTSGPYEQYF	TRBV6-6	TRBJ2-7	once	TRBD2
TGTGCCTTGAGCCTAGCGGGAATGAATGAGCAGTTCTTC	CALSLAGMNEQFF	TRBV2	TRBJ2-1	-	TRBD2
TGTGCCAGCAGCCTAGTAAACAGGGGACAGACCCAGTACTTC	CASSLVNRGQTQYF	TRBV7-2	TRBJ2-5	-	TRBD1
TGTGCTAGCAGCCTCGGGACTAGCGGCAATGAGCAGTTCTTC	CASSLGTSGNEQFF	TRBV7-7	TRBJ2-1	-	TRBD2
TGTGCCAGCAGCTTTCAGGCGGGAGGACGCTCTGGGGCCAACGTCCTGACTTTC	CASSFQAGGRSGANVLTF	TRBV7-2	TRBJ2-6	once	TRBD2
TGTGCCACCCTAGCGGGAGTATCCAATGAGCAGTTCTTC	CATLAGVSNEQFF	TRBV6-1	TRBJ2-1	once	TRBD2
TGTGCCTGGAGTGTACTGGATTCGGCGGCGGGAGCTTTCTTT	CAWSVLDSAAGAFF	TRBV30	TRBJ1-1	-	-
TGTGCCAGCAGTCCCCTTAACACGTGGGGCTACACCTTC	CASSPLNTWGYTF	TRBV28	TRBJ1-2	-	-
TGTGCCATCTCCCCCGGGCGACTAGCGGCCTCCTACGAGCAGTACTTC	CAISPGRLAASYEQYF	TRBV10-3	TRBJ2-7	-	TRBD2
TGTGCCAGTAGTATAGACAGGGGGATTGAAGCTTTCTTT	CASSIDRGIEAFF	TRBV19	TRBJ1-1	-	TRBD1
TGTGCCAGCAGCTCAACAGGGGGGCTAGGCTACACCTTC	CASSSTGGLGYTF	TRBV7-6	TRBJ1-2	-	TRBD1
TGTGCCAGCAGTCCCCTCTGGCTAGCGGGAGAGGACGAGCAGTACTTC	CASSPLWLAGEDEQYF	TRBV28	TRBJ2-7	-	TRBD2
TGTGCCAGCAGCCTGAGAGGGGGGGGGACTGAAGCTTTCTTT	CASSLRGGGTEAFF	TRBV7-6	TRBJ1-1	-	-
-	CASSYDVGVGGGIFF	TRBV28	TRBJ2-1	-	-
TGTGCCAGCAGTCGTGCATCCTCGACTAGTAGCCGTGGCACAGATACGCAGTATTTT	CASSRASSTSSRGTDTQYF	TRBV7-3	TRBJ2-3	-	-
TGTGCCAGCAGCACGGCCGGATATAGCCCAGATACGCAGTATTTT	CASSTAGYSPDTQYF	TRBV6-6	TRBJ2-3	-	-
TGTGCCAGCAGCCCCGCGCCGGGACAGGGGGCGACGGGCTATAGGGATGAGCAGTTCTTC	CASSPAPGQGATGYRDEQFF	TRBV14	TRBJ2-1	once	TRBD1
TGTGCCATCGGGGGGGGCGTAGCGGGAATCAGCGAGCAGTACTTC	CAIGGGVAGISEQYF	TRBV10-3	TRBJ2-7	-	TRBD2
TGTGCCAGCAGTTTAGAGGGCAGGGGGCATGGAGAGACCCAGTACTTC	CASSLEGRGHGETQYF	TRBV28	TRBJ2-5	-	TRBD1
TGTGCCAGCAGTGAATCAGTGGGAGACAGGGGAAGGACAGATACGCAGTATTTT	CASSESVGDRGRTDTQYF	TRBV25-1	TRBJ2-3	-	TRBD1
TGTGCCAGCTCACGGGGCAGGGAGGACTATGGCTACACCTTC	CASSRGREDYGYTF	TRBV18	TRBJ1-2	-	-
TGTGCCAGCAGCCCCGGACAGGGCATTGAGGGCAATCAGCCCCAGCATTTT	CASSPGQGIEGNQPQHF	TRBV9	TRBJ1-5	-	TRBD1
TGTGCCAGCAGTGGGGAAGCTAGCGGGAGATATACGCAGTATTTT	CASSGEASGRYTQYF	TRBV2	TRBJ2-3	-	TRBD2
TGTGCCAGCAGTGCGGTAGCGGTAAGCACAGATACGCAGTATTTT	CASSAVAVSTDTQYF	TRBV2	TRBJ2-3	few	-
TGTGCCAGCAGTGAAAACAGGGGGCACGGGACCCAGTACTTC	CASSENRGHGTQYF	TRBV6-1	TRBJ2-5	once	TRBD1
TGTGCCAGCAGCTTCGGGACAGGGGACGAGCAGTACTTC	CASSFGTGDEQYF	TRBV7-6	TRBJ2-7	-	TRBD1
TGTGCCAGCAGCCCTCCCCGGGAGAATGAGCAGTTCTTC	CASSPPRENEQFF	TRBV13	TRBJ2-1	few	-
TGTGCCAGCAGCGTAGATCTGAATCAGCCCCAGCATTTT	CASSVDLNQPQHF	TRBV9	TRBJ1-5	few	-
TGCGCCAGCAGCTTGGTGCTGGGGGCCAATTCCTACGAGCAGTACTTC	CASSLVLGANSYEQYF	TRBV5-1	TRBJ2-7	-	-
TGCAGCGTTGAAGATCAAGGAAACACCATATATTTT	CSVEDQGNTIYF	TRBV29-1	TRBJ1-3	-	-
TGCGCCAGCAGCTTGACAGGGACGAATAATTCACCCCTCCACTTT	CASSLTGTNNSPLHF	TRBV5-1	TRBJ1-6	-	-
TGTGCCAGCAGCGGGACCGGGACTAGCAATACGCAGTATTTT	CASSGTGTSNTQYF	TRBV9	TRBJ2-3	once	TRBD2
TGCGCCAGCAGTGCGCAGAGGGACAGCTCGGCTTTCTTT	CASSAQRDSSAFF	TRBV10-1	TRBJ1-1	few	TRBD1
TGTGCCAGCTCATTAAGAAGGACAGGGGTCGGCGGGGAGCTGTTTTTT	CASSLRRTGVGGELFF	TRBV18	TRBJ2-2	-	TRBD1
TGCGCCAGCAGCCAAGGGACAGACTATGGCTACACCTTC	CASSQGTDYGYTF	TRBV5-1	TRBJ1-2	-	TRBD1
TGTGCCAGCAGTTACTCGGACAGGAGGAATGAAAAACTGTTTTTT	CASSYSDRRNEKLFF	TRBV6-5	TRBJ1-4	-	TRBD1
TGCGCCAGCAGCGGACAGCAGGACTCACCCCTCCACTTT	CASSGQQDSPLHF	TRBV5-1	TRBJ1-6	-	-
TGTGCCAGCAGACTGAACCAGGGAGGCACTGAAGCTTTCTTT	CASRLNQGGTEAFF	TRBV5-4	TRBJ1-1	-	-
TGCGCCAGCAGCTTGGGGGACAGCTACTACGACAATGAGCAGTTCTTC	CASSLGDSYYDNEQFF	TRBV5-1	TRBJ2-1	-	TRBD1
TGTGCCAGCAGCTTATGGACAGGGGTTGGCGAGCAGTACTTC	CASSLWTGVGEQYF	TRBV13	TRBJ2-7	-	TRBD1
TGTGCCAGCGGGAGTGCTACCTACAATGAGCAGTTCTTC	CASGSATYNEQFF	TRBV6-1	TRBJ2-1	once	-
TGTGCCAGCAGCTTAGAGGGTTCTAGCGGGAGCCGGGGCAAAAACATTCAGTACTTC	CASSLEGSSGSRGKNIQYF	TRBV11-3	TRBJ2-4	-	TRBD2
TGTGCCAGCAGCTTAGGCAGGGGCACACAAGAGACCCAGTACTTC	CASSLGRGTQETQYF	TRBV7-9	TRBJ2-5	-	-
TGTGCCACCACCCCGGGACTAGCGGGAGGGCCTCGGGCCGGGGAGCTGTTTTTT	CATTPGLAGGPRAGELFF	TRBV19	TRBJ2-2	-	TRBD2
TGTGCCAGCACTCCAACAGAGGGCACAAAGCGCGGCTACACCTTC	CASTPTEGTKRGYTF	TRBV28	TRBJ1-2	few	-
TGTGCCACAGAAGCGGGGGGGAGCACCGGGGAGCTGTTTTTT	CATEAGGSTGELFF	TRBV6-5	TRBJ2-2	-	TRBD2
TGTGCCAGCAGTGATCGAATGGCTAGGAGAAACTTC	CASSDRMARRNF	TRBV6-5	TRBJ2-7	-	-
TGTGCCAGCAGCCCCTGGACAGCGAACACCGGGGAGCTGTTTTTT	CASSPWTANTGELFF	TRBV7-9	TRBJ2-2	-	-
TGTGCCAGCAGCCAAAGACTAGCGGGAGACAATGAGCAGTTCTTC	CASSQRLAGDNEQFF	TRBV7-8	TRBJ2-1	-	TRBD2
TGTGCCAGCAGTCGGAGAGACCAATCCTACGAGCAGTACTTC	CASSRRDQSYEQYF	TRBV9	TRBJ2-7	once	-